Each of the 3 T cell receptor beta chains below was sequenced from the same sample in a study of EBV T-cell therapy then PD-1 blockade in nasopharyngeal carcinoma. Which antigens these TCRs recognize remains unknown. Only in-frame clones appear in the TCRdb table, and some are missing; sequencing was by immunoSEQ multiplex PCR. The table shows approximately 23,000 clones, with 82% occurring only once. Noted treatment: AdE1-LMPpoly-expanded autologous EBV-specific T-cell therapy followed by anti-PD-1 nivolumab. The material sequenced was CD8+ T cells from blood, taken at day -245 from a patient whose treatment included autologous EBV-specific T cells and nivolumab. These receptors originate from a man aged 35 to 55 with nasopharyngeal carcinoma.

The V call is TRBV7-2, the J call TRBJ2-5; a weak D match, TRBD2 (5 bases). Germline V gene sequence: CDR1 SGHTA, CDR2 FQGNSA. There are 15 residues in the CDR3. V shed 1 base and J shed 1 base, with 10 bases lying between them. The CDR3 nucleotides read TGTGCCAGCAGCTTAGTCTCGGGATCCCAAGAGACCCAGTACTTC. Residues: CASSLVSGSQETQYF.

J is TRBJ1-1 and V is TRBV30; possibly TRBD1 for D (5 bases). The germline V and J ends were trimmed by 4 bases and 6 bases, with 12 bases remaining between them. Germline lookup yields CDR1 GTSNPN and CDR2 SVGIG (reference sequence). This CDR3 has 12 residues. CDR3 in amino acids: CAWTEGLAEAFF. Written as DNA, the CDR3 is TGTGCCTGGACGGAGGGGCTAGCTGAAGCTTTCTTT.

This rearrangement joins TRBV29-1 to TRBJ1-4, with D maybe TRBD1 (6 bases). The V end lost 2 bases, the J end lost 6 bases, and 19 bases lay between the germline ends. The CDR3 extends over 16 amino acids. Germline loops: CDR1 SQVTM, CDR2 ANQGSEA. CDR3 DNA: TGCAGCGTTGAAAACCCCTCGGGGGGGCGAGATGAAAAACTGTTTTTT. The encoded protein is CSVENPSGGRDEKLFF.